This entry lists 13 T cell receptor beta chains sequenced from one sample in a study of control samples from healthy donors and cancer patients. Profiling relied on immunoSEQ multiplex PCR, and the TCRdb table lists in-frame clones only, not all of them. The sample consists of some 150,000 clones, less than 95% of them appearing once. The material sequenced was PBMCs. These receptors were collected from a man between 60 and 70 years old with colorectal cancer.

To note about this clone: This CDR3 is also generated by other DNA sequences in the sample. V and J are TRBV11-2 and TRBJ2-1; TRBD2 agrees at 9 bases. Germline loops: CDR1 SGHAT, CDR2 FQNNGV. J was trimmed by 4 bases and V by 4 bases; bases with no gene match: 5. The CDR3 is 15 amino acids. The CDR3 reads CASSSGLASYNEQFF. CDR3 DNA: TGTGCCAGCAGCTCCGGACTAGCGTCTTACAATGAGCAGTTCTTC.

CDR3 sequence (DNA): TGTGCCAGCAGCTTAGAAATAGCGGGGAACTACAATGAGCAGTTCTTC. Amino acid sequence: CASSLEIAGNYNEQFF. The gene calls are TRBV11-2 and TRBJ2-1, with 8 positions matching TRBD2. This CDR3 is 16 amino acids long. Losses at the gene ends were 0 bases for V and 3 bases for J; bases not matched to a gene: 4. The germline gives CDR1 SGHAT, CDR2 FQNNGV.

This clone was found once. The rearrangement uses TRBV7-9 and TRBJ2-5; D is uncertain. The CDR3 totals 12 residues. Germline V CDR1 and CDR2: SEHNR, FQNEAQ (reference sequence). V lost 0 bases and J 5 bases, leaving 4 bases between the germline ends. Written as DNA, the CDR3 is TGTGCCAGCAGCTTAGCGCAGGAGACCCAGTACTTC. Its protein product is CASSLAQETQYF.

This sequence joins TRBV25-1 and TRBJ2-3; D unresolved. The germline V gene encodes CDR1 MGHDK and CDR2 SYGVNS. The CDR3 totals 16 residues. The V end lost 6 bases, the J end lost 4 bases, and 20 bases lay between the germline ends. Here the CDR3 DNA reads TGTGCCAGCAGCTTCCCCCAGTCCCCCGGCGCAGATACGCAGTATTTT. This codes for CASSFPQSPGADTQYF.

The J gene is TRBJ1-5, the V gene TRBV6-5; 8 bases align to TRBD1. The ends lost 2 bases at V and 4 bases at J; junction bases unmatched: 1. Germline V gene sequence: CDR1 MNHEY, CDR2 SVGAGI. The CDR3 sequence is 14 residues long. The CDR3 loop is CASSYQGANQPQHF. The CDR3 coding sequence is TGTGCCAGCAGTTACCAGGGGGCGAATCAGCCCCAGCATTTT.

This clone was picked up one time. This CDR3 is CATLSGGAWNEQFF. CDR3 nucleotide sequence: TGTGCCACCCTAAGCGGGGGGGCCTGGAATGAGCAGTTCTTC. This chain connects TRBV25-1 to TRBJ2-1; the match to TRBD2 covers 10 bases. V shed 10 bases and J 7 bases; nucleotides not matched to a gene: 10. CDR3 length equals 14 residues. Germline V gives CDR1 MGHDK, CDR2 SYGVNS.

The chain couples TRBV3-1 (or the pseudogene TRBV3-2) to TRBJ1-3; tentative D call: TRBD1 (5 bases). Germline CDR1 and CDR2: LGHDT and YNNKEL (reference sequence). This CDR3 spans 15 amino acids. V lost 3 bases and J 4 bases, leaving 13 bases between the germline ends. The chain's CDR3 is CASSQSAGSGNTIYF. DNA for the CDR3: TGTGCCAGCAGCCAGTCTGCAGGGTCAGGAAACACCATATATTTT.

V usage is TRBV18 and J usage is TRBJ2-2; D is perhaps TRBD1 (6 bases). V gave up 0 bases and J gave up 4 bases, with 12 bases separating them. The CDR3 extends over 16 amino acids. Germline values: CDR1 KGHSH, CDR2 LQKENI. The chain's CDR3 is CASSPPSRGGTGELFF. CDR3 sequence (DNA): TGTGCCAGCTCACCACCGTCCAGGGGCGGCACCGGGGAGCTGTTTTTT.

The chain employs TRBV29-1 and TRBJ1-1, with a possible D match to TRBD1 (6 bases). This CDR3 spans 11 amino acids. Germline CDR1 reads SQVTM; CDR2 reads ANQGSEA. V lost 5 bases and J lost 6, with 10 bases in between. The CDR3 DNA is TGCAGCGTTACAGGGCCCGCTGAAGCTTTCTTT. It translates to CSVTGPAEAFF.

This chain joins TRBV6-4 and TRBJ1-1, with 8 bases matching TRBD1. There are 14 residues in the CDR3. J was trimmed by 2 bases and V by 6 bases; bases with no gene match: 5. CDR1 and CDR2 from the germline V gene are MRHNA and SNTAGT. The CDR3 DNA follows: TGTGCCAGCAGCGCTGGACAGGGTAACACTGAAGCTTTCTTT. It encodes CASSAGQGNTEAFF.

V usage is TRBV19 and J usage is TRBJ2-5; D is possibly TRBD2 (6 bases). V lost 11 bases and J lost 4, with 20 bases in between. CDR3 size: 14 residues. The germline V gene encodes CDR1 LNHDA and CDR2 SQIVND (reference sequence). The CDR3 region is CASSQEGMSETQYF. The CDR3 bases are TGTGCCTCCTCCCAGGAGGGAATGTCAGAGACCCAGTACTTC.

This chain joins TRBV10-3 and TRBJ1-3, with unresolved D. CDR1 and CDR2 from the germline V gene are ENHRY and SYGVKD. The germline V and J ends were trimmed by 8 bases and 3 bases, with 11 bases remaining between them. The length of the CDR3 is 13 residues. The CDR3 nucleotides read TGTGCCATCGGCCGCACTAGTGGAAACACCATATATTTT. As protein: CAIGRTSGNTIYF.

In DNA, the CDR3 is TGTGCCAGCAGCTCCCGGGGGGTCAACACCGGGGAGCTGTTTTTT. This translates into CASSSRGVNTGELFF. The rearrangement uses TRBV13 and TRBJ2-2; 7 bases match TRBD2. This CDR3 is built from 15 residues. The germline V gene encodes CDR1 PRHDT and CDR2 FYEKMQ (reference sequence). Trimming cost V 4 bases and J 2 bases; bases outside gene matches: 4.